This T cell receptor (beta chain) appears in the sequencing data of a study of early T cells in non-severe SARS-CoV-2 infection. Study-level background: The authors sequenced bulk RNA from unsorted whole blood, leaving chains unpaired.

Trimming left V 2 bases short and J 3 bases short, with 8 bases between. The CDR3 spans 14 residues. Per the germline V gene, CDR1 is SNHLY and CDR2 is FYNNEI. TCRdb re-analysed the 5' RACE reads in MiXCR, keeping a single row per CDR3 protein. The sample carries 75,000 to 80,000 distinct CDR3 sequences, about 14% recorded once. There are a few counts of this clonotype. This receptor was identified in an adult who was a healthcare worker with PCR-confirmed SARS-CoV-2 infection or an uninfected control (not recorded which). The specimen was whole blood. The genes are TRBV2 and TRBJ1-5; D ambiguous. The CDR3 sequence is CASSETEVNQPQHF. CDR3 bases: TGTGCCAGCAGTGAAACTGAGGTCAATCAGCCCCAGCATTTT. The complete variable domain, with remaining parts taken from reference TRBV2 and TRBJ1-5, reads EPEVTQTPSHQVTQMGQEVILRCVPISNHLYFYWYRQILGQKVEFLVSFYNNEISEKSEIFDDQFSVERPDGSNFTLKIRSTKLEDSAMYFCASSETEVNQPQHFGDGTRLSIL.